This TCR beta chain emerged from a study of blood T cell repertoires in COVID-19. Study summary: Sites across the United States, Italy and Spain contributed samples from acute and convalescent COVID-19. Sources were T cells, B-cell-depleted T cells, or PBMCs; the material itself was cDNA or gDNA.

CDR3 size: 15 residues. The V segment lost 6 bases and the J segment 5 bases; nucleotides outside the gene matches: 10. The germline CDR1 and CDR2 sequences are KGHSH and LQKENI. Per the original data handling: The authors estimated nucleated cell counts from reference gene primer amplification. Clones were read by immunoSEQ multiplex PCR, and TCRdb kept only the in-frame ones, dropping some. D and trimming come from the DNA, and the V and J calls and clone size come from that table. The sample lists 110,000 or so clones; about 88% were seen once. The specimen was peripheral blood. The chain uses TRBV18 and TRBJ2-3, with TRBD2 matching over 8 bases. The receptor was derived from a man between 35 and 55 years old with acute or convalescent COVID-19. The CDR3 sequence: CASSPRGGLGDTQYF. The CDR3 DNA is TGTGCCAGCTCCCCCCGGGGGGGGCTTGGAGATACGCAGTATTTT.